This record concerns one T cell receptor beta chain sequence. Its antigen is still unknown. No base qualities exist here, and no much larger clone lies one base off it. This specimen comes from a study of cytomegalovirus exposure and HLA in healthy donors (dated 2017 in TCRdb). About the investigation overall: A later analysis indicated that the 120 or so validation repertoires were generated on the platform also employed for the 700 or so repertoires of the first cohort. The study aimed to test whether signatures of past pathogen exposure could be identified by cataloging public T cell receptors. In addition to the first cohort of 650 to 750 subjects, a separate validation cohort of over 90 different subjects was used. To predict cytomegalovirus infection status, the study brought together high-throughput TCR immunosequencing, statistical association of individual TCRs with disease status, and machine learning.

Libraries were built with the immunoSEQ multiplex PCR assay. Turning to the authors' computational methods: A statistical classification framework was built for diagnosing cytomegalovirus status from the catalog of TCR beta chain sequences. Here the immuneACCESS table is served through TCRdb, limited to in-frame sequences with V and J called. Missing clones are a known gap in these copies; in checked studies unresolved V genes cover under half, and the rest lacks a known reason. The DNA gave D and trimming, while V, J and clone size come from that table. This sample comprises around 140,000 clones, around 84% of them detected only once. The top ten clonotypes cover 8.5% to 9.5% of the sample. What the work shows at the level of the full study, not this receptor alone: A later analysis lacked HLA typing for the validation cohort, so it scored co-occurrence in that cohort across all 120 or so repertoires. It was suggested by the authors that the approach could potentially be generalized to other disease states and immunological phenotypes. Three of the identified cytomegalovirus-associated TCR beta chains were confirmed in vitro to be specific for cytomegalovirus antigens. In the study, about 150 TCR beta chains were listed as associated with cytomegalovirus. The classifier was reported to diagnose cytomegalovirus status with high specificity and sensitivity in both the original and validation cohorts. Most TCR sequences were observed very rarely across donors, whereas some public TCRs were present in many individuals. In a later analysis, TCRs clustered in the first cohort were found to also tend to co-occur in the roughly 120 validation repertoires, with approximately 93% of cluster scores above 0.

Counted from cysteine to phenylalanine, this CDR3 has 13 amino acids. Only the CDR3 region is kept as DNA, spanning 39 bases read in frame from base 1. Separate from the roughly 700-subject first cohort, the validation cohort of roughly 110 subjects was the group to which the donors belonged. The receptor was derived from a man in his late teens or twenties in good health and CMV-seropositive. The chain was built from TRBV21-1 and TRBJ2-7; no DNA check was done on the table's D call, TRBD1. TRBV21-1 represents a pseudogene. The sequenced sample was PBMCs. The sequence in DNA is TGTGCCAGCAGCCGGACAGGGGCCTACGAGCAGTACTTC. Translated, it reads CASSRTGAYEQYF.